What follows are 16 T cell receptor beta chains derived from one specimen sequenced in a study of cytomegalovirus exposure and HLA in healthy donors. The PCR used 60 Vbeta and 13 Jbeta primers. Clones were sequenced by immunoSEQ multiplex PCR, and TCRdb holds only the in-frame ones, with some missing. The sample includes about 120,000 clones, 70% to 85% of them seen just once. Sequencing was done on a sample of PBMCs. Receptors were obtained from a middle-aged man in good health and CMV-seropositive.

The rearrangement links TRBV9 to TRBJ1-5; TRBD1 matches 9 bases. The CDR3 has 12 amino acids. Trimming cost V 2 bases and J 13 bases; bases outside gene matches: 4. CDR1 is SGDLS, CDR2 YYNGEE, per germline. The CDR3 sequence: CASSVGTGPQHF. As DNA, the CDR3 is TGTGCCAGCAGCGTTGGGACAGGGCCTCAGCATTTT.

In regard to this clone: This likely traces to a read error, being one base from a far larger clone. The chain has TRBV5-4 and TRBJ2-2; D is perhaps TRBD2 (5 bases). Trimming pared 3 bases from V and 1 base from J, leaving 13 bases between. This CDR3 has 16 residues. Per the germline V gene, CDR1 is SGHNT and CDR2 is YYREEE (reference sequence). CDR3 in amino acids: CASSSGSGMNTGELFF. The CDR3, as DNA: TGTGCCAGCAGCTCTGGAAGCGGAATGAACACCGGGGAGCTGTTTTTT.

The chain joins TRBV6-6 to TRBJ1-5; a weak D match, TRBD1 (5 bases). Germline V lookup: CDR1 MNHNY, CDR2 SVGAGI (reference sequence). Trimming took off 6 bases at V and 5 bases at J, with 11 bases between the two ends. This CDR3 contains 13 residues. CDR3 region: CASSAQGYQPQHF. CDR3 nucleotides: TGTGCCAGCAGCGCCCAGGGCTATCAGCCCCAGCATTTT.

A few counts support this clone. V is TRBV5-6 and J is TRBJ1-6; D is uncertain. The V gene lost 3 bases and the J gene lost 9 bases, with 13 bases spanning the gap. CDR3 length equals 14 residues. Germline V gene sequence: CDR1 SGHDT, CDR2 YYEEEE. The CDR3, as DNA: TGTGCCAGCAGCTCTCGACGGGTTTTTTCACCCCTCCACTTT. Translating it yields CASSSRRVFSPLHF.

The V and J genes are TRBV7-2 and TRBJ2-7; 8 positions agree with TRBD1. This CDR3 region has 15 residues. Germline V gives CDR1 SGHTA, CDR2 FQGNSA. V gave up 5 bases and J gave up 2 bases; unmatched junction bases: 8. DNA for the CDR3: TGTGCCAGCAGCCTAAGGGCCAGGGGGCCCTACGAGCAGTACTTC. It specifies CASSLRARGPYEQYF.

As concerns this clone: This CDR3 fails to terminate in the conserved phenylalanine or tryptophan, so it likely reflects a read error. It is unclear where the CDR3 begins or ends on the DNA, so no DNA is shown, and the CDR3 is as TCRdb lists it. The chain uses TRBV2 and TRBJ2-7; TRBD2 is taken as the D call from the table, unchecked against the DNA. Germline CDR1 and CDR2: SNHLY and FYNNEI. The CDR3 extends over 12 residues, inclusive of both ends. This chain's CDR3 is CASKLAGGLVGI.

V usage is TRBV7-8 and J usage is TRBJ1-2; 7 positions match TRBD1. Trimming removed 5 bases from V and 4 bases from J; junction bases left unmatched: 10. CDR3 length: 15 residues. The germline V gene has CDR1 SGHVS and CDR2 FQNEAQ. In DNA form, the CDR3 reads TGTGCCAGCAGCCGAACAGTGGGACAGATCTATGGCTACACCTTC. The encoded protein is CASSRTVGQIYGYTF. Full variable domain (rest looked up from reference TRBV7-8 and TRBJ1-2): GAGVSQSPRYKVAKRGQDVALRCDPISGHVSLFWYQQALGQGPEFLTYFQNEAQLDKSGLPSDRFFAERPEGSVSTLKIQRTQQEDSAVYLCASSRTVGQIYGYTFGSGTRLTVV.

The V call is TRBV7-2, the J call TRBJ2-7; 10 bases match TRBD2. Germline V gene data show CDR1 as SGHTA and CDR2 as FQGNSA. The CDR3 is 16 residues long. The junction had 7 bases not matched to a gene; V was cut back by 5 bases and J by 0 bases. For the CDR3, the DNA is TGTGCCAGCAGCATCCTTCTAGCGGGGGCCTCCTACGAGCAGTACTTC. Translated, it gives CASSILLAGASYEQYF.

The chain has TRBV19 and TRBJ1-5, with TRBD1 matching over 7 bases. The CDR3 runs 16 residues. The V gene end was trimmed by 8 bases and the J gene end by 3 bases; junction bases not matched to a gene: 13. Germline V gives CDR1 LNHDA, CDR2 SQIVND (reference sequence). The CDR3 DNA is TGTGCCAGTCGTCCCTTCGGGACAGAACTCAATCAGCCCCAGCATTTT. This codes for CASRPFGTELNQPQHF.

The sample holds a few counts of this clone. The chain has TRBV5-1 and TRBJ2-2; TRBD2 agrees at 9 bases. Losses at the gene ends were 3 bases for V and 1 base for J; bases not matched to a gene: 7. This CDR3 is built from 17 residues. The germline gives CDR1 SGHRS, CDR2 YFSETQ. DNA of the CDR3: TGCGCCAGCAGCTCCATTAGCGGGGGCCTGAACACCGGGGAGCTGTTTTTT. This gives the protein CASSSISGGLNTGELFF.

V is TRBV2 and J is TRBJ2-1, with TRBD2 matching over 9 bases. The CDR3 has 12 amino acids. Trimming removed 6 bases from V and 9 bases from J; junction bases left unmatched: 3. CDR1 is SNHLY, CDR2 FYNNEI, per germline. This CDR3 is CASRRGGGEQFF. The CDR3 coding sequence is TGTGCCAGCAGGCGGGGGGGCGGTGAGCAGTTCTTC. Complete variable domain (other parts from reference TRBV2 and TRBJ2-1): EPEVTQTPSHQVTQMGQEVILRCVPISNHLYFYWYRQILGQKVEFLVSFYNNEISEKSEIFDDQFSVERPDGSNFTLKIRSTKLEDSAMYFCASRRGGGEQFFGPGTRLTVL.

The J gene is TRBJ2-2, the V gene TRBV7-2; D is perhaps TRBD2 (5 bases). CDR3 size: 13 residues. The germline gives CDR1 SGHTA, CDR2 FQGNSA. The ends were cut back, 6 bases at V and 10 bases at J, with 15 bases in the middle. The CDR3 nucleotides are TGTGCCAGCAGTTCAACAAGCGGTGTGGAGCTGTTTTTT. Protein product: CASSSTSGVELFF.

J is TRBJ2-7 and V is TRBV9; 8 bases align to TRBD2. The junction had 9 bases not matched to a gene; V was cut back by 5 bases and J by 2 bases. From germline, CDR1 is SGDLS and CDR2 YYNGEE. CDR3 length: 15 residues. This CDR3 is CASSPMRGAPYEQYF. CDR3 DNA: TGTGCCAGCAGTCCTATGCGGGGGGCCCCCTACGAGCAGTACTTC.

This clone was recorded only once. The rearrangement links TRBV4-1 to TRBJ2-1; 9 bases map to TRBD1. Germline V gene data show CDR1 as MGHRA and CDR2 as YSYEKL. The CDR3 has 17 residues. V was pared by 4 bases and J by 10 bases, with 17 bases of the junction left unmatched. The CDR3 loop is CASSPLALGTGLEEQFF. CDR3 coding DNA: TGCGCCAGCAGCCCCCTGGCTCTGGGGACAGGGCTCGAGGAGCAGTTCTTC.

The chain recombines TRBV5-8 with TRBJ2-1; a weak D match, TRBD2 (5 bases). Trimming removed 4 bases from V and 0 bases from J, with 11 bases in between. The CDR3 is made up of 15 amino acids. Germline loops: CDR1 SGHTS, CDR2 YDEGEE. The CDR3: CASSLPGSSYNEQFF. CDR3 sequence (DNA): TGTGCCAGCAGCCTACCGGGGTCCTCCTACAATGAGCAGTTCTTC.

The rearrangement links TRBV7-6 to TRBJ2-2, with D unresolved. From germline, CDR1 is SGHVS and CDR2 FNYEAQ. V dropped 4 bases and J dropped 0 bases, with 6 bases sitting between them. This CDR3 is 14 amino acids long. The CDR3 DNA is TGTGCCAGCAGCTCAGACACGAACACCGGGGAGCTGTTTTTT. It translates to CASSSDTNTGELFF.